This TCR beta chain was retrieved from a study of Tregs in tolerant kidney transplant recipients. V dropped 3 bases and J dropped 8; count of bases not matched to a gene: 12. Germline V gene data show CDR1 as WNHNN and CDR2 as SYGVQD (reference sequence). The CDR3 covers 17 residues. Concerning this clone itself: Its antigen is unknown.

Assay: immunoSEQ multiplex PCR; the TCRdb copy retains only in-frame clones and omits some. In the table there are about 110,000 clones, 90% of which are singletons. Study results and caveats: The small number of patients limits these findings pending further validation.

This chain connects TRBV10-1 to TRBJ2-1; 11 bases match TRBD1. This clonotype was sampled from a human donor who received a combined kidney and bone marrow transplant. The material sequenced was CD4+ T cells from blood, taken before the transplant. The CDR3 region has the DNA TGCGCCAGCAGTGATACGGGTAGGACAGGGGGCTTGGATGAGCAGTTCTTC. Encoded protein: CASSDTGRTGGLDEQFF.